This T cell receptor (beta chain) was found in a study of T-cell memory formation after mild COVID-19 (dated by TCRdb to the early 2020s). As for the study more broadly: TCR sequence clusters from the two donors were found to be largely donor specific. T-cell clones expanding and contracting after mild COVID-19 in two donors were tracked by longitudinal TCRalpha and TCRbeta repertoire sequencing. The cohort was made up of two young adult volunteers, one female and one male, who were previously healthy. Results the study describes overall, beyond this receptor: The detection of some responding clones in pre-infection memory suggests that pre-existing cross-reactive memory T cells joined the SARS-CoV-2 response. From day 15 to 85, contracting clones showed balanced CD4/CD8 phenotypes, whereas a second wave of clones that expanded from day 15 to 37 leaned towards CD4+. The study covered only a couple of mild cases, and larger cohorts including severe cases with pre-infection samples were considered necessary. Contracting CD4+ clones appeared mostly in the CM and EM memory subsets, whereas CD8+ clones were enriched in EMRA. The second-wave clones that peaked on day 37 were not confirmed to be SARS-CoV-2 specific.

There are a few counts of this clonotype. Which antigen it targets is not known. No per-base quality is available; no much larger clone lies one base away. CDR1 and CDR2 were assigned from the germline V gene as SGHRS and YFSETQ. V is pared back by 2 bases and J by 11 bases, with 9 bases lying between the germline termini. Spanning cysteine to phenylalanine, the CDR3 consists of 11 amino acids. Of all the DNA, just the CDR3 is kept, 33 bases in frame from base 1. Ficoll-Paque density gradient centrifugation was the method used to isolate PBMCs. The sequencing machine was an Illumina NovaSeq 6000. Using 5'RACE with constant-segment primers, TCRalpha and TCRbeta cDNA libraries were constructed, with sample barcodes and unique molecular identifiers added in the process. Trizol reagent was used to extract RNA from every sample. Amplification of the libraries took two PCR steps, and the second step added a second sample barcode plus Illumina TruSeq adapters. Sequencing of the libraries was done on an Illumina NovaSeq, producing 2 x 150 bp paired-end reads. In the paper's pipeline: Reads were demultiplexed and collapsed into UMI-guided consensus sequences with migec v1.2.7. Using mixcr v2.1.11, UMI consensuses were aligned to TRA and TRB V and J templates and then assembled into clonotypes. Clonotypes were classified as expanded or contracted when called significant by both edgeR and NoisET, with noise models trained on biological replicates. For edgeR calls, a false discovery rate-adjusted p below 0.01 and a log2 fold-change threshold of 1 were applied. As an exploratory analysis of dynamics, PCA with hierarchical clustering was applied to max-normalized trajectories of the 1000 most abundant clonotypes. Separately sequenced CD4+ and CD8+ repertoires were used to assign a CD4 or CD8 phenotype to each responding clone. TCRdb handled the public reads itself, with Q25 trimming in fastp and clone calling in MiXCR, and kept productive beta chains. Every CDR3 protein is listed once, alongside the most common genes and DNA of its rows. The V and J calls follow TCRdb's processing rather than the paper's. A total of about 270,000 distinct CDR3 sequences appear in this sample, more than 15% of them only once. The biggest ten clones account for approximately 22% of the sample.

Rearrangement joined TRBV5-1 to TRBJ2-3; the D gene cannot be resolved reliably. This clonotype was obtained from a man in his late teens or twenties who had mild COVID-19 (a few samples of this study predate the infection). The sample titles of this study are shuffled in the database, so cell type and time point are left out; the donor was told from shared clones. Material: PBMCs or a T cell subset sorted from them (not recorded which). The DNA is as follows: TGCGCCAGCAGCTTACGAGACTTGCAGTATTTT. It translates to CASSLRDLQYF.